Sequencing of this T cell receptor beta chain was carried out in a study of T cell responses to AZD1222 COVID-19 vaccine. Produced via immunoSEQ multiplex PCR; TCRdb's table is partial and in-frame only. The sample comprises 200,000 or so clones, almost 95% of which are singletons, and about 9.3% rests with the top ten. On this clone itself: Its antigen is as yet unknown.

Broader study findings: Donors were largely white British and mainly female; clonal diversity was possibly underestimated.

This CDR3 is 14 amino acids long. Germline V CDR1 and CDR2: LNHDA, SQIVND (reference sequence). V was shortened by 5 bases and J by 7 bases, with 15 bases between the two germline ends. Sequenced material: peripheral blood, taken on day 0 of AZD1222 vaccination. The chain links TRBV19 to TRBJ1-5; D not certain. The receptor's source is an adult in good health. The CDR3 sequence is CASSPRVARQPQHF. DNA of the CDR3: TGTGCCAGTAGTCCCCGGGTGGCGCGCCAGCCCCAGCATTTT.